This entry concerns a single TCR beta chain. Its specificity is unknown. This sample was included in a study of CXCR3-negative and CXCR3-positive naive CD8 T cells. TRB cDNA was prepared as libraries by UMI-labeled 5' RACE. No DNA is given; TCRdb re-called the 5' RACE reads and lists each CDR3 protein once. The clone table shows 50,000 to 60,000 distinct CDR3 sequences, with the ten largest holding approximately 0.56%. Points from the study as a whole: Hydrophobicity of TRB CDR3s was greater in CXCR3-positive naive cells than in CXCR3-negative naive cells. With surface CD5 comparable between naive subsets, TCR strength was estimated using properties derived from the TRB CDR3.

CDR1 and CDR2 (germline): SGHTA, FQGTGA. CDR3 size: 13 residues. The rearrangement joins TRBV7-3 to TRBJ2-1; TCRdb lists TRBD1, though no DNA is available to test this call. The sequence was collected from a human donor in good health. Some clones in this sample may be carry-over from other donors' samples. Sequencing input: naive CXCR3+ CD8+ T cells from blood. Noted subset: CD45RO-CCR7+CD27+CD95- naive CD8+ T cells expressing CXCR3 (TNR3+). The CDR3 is CASRESSYNEQFF.